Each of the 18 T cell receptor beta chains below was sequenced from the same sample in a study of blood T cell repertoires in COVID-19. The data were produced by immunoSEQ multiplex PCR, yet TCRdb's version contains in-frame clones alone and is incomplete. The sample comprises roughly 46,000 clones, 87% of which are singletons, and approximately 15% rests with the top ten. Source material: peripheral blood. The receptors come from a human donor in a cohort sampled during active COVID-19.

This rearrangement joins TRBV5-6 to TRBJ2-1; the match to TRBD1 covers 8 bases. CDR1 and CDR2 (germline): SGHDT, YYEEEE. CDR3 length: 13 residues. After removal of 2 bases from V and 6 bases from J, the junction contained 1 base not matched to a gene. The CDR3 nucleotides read TGTGCCAGCAGCTTCGGACAGGGCAATGAGCAGTTCTTC. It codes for CASSFGQGNEQFF. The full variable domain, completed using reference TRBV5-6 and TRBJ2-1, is DAGVTQSPTHLIKTRGQQVTLRCSPKSGHDTVSWYQQALGQGPQFIFQYYEEEERQRGNFPDRFSGHQFPNYSSELNVNALLLGDSALYLCASSFGQGNEQFFGPGTRLTVL.

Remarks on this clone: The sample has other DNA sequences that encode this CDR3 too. The CDR3 here is CASSVDLGGGQPQHF. Here the CDR3 DNA reads TGTGCCAGCAGCGTAGACTTAGGGGGGGGGCAGCCCCAGCATTTT. The rearrangement links TRBV9 to TRBJ1-5; possible D gene TRBD1, 6 bases. The germline CDR1 and CDR2 sequences are SGDLS and YYNGEE. Trimming removed 0 bases from V and 7 bases from J, with 14 bases in between. This CDR3 has 15 residues.

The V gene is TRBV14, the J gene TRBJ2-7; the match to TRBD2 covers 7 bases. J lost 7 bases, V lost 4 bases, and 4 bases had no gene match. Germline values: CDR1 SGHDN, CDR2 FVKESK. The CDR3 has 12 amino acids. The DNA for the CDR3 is TGTGCCAGCAGCCCGGGGGGAGGGGAGCAGTACTTC. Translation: CASSPGGGEQYF.

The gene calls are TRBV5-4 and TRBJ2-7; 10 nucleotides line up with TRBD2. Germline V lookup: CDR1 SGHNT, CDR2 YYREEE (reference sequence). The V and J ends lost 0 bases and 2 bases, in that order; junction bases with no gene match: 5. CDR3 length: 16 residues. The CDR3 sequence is CASSLATSGNPYEQYF. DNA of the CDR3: TGTGCCAGCAGCTTGGCAACTAGCGGGAACCCCTACGAGCAGTACTTC.

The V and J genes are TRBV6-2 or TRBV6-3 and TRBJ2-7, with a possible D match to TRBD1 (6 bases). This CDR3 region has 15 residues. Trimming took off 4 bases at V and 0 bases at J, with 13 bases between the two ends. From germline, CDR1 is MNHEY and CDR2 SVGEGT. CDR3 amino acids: CASSSFRDNSYEQYF. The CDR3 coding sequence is TGTGCCAGCAGTTCGTTCCGGGACAACTCCTACGAGCAGTACTTC.

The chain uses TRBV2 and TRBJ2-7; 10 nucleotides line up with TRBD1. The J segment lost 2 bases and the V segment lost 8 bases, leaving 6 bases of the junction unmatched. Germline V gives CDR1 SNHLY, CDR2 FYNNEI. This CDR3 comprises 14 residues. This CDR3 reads CASGGQGGPYEQYF. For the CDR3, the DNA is TGTGCCAGCGGTGGACAGGGGGGTCCCTACGAGCAGTACTTC.

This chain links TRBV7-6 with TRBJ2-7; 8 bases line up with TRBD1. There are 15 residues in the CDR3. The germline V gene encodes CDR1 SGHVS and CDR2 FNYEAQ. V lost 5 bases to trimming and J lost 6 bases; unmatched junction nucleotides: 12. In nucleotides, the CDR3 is TGTGCCAGCAGCCCGTCAGGGGGCCAGGGGCCCGAGCAGTACTTC. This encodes CASSPSGGQGPEQYF.

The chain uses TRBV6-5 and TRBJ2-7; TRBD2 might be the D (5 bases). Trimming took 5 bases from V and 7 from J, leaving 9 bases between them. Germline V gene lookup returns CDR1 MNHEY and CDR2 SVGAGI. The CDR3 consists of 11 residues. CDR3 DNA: TGTGCCAGCAGTACTACGGGGGAGCAGTACTTC. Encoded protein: CASSTTGEQYF.

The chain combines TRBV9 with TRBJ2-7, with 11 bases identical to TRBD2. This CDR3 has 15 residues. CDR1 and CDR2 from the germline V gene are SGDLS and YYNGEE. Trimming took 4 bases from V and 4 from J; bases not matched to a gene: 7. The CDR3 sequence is CASSPTSGARYEQYF. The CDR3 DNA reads TGTGCCAGCAGCCCGACTAGCGGGGCGAGATACGAGCAGTACTTC.

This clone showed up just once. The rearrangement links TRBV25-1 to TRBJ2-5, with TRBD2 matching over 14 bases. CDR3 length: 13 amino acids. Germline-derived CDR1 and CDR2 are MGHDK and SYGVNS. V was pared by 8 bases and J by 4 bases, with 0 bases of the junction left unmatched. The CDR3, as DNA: TGTGCCAGCGGACTAGCGGGAGGAGAGACCCAGTACTTC. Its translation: CASGLAGGETQYF. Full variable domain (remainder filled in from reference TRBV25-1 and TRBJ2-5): EADIYQTPRYLVIGTGKKITLECSQTMGHDKMYWYQQDPGMELHLIHYSYGVNSTEKGDLSSESTVSRIRTEHFPLTLESARPSHTSQYLCASGLAGGETQYFGPGTRLLVL.

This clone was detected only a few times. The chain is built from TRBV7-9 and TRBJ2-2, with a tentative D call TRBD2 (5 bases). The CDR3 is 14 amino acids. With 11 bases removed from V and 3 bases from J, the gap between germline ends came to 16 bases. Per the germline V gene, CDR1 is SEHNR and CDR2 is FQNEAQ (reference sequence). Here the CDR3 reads CALEGWDYTGELFF. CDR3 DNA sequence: TGTGCCCTTGAGGGTTGGGATTACACCGGGGAGCTGTTTTTT.

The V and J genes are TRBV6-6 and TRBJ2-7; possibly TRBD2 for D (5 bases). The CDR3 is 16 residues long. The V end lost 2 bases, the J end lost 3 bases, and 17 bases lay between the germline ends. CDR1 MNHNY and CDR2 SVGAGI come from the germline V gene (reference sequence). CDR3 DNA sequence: TGTGCCAGCAGTTACAGGACCAGCGGTCCCCACTACGAGCAGTACTTC. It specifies CASSYRTSGPHYEQYF.

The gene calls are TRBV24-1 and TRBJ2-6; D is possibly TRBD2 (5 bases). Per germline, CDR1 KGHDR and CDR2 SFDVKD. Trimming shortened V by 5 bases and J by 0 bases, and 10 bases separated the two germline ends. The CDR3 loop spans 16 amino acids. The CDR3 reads CATSAGVGSGANVLTF. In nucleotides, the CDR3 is TGTGCCACCAGTGCCGGGGTGGGCTCTGGGGCCAACGTCCTGACTTTC.

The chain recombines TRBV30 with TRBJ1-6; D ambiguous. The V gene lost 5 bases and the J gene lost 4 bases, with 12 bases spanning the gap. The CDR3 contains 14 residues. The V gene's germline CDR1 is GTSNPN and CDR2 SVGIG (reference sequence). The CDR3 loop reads CAWEQLSYNSPLHF. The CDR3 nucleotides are TGTGCCTGGGAACAGCTCAGTTATAATTCACCCCTCCACTTT.

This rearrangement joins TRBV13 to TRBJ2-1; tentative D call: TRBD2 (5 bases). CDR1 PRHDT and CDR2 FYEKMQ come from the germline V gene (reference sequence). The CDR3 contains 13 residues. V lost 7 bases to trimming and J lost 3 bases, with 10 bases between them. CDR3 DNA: TGTGCCAGCACCTCTCGGGGCTACAATGAGCAGTTCTTC. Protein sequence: CASTSRGYNEQFF. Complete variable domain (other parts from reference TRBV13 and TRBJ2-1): AAGVIQSPRHLIKEKRETATLKCYPIPRHDTVYWYQQGPGQDPQFLISFYEKMQSDKGSIPDRFSAQQFSDYHSELNMSSLELGDSALYFCASTSRGYNEQFFGPGTRLTVL.

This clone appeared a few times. For the CDR3, the DNA is TGTGCCAGCAGCTTAGAACAGGGGACCTACGAGCAGTACTTC. This gives the protein CASSLEQGTYEQYF. The chain recombines TRBV7-3 with TRBJ2-7; 7 bases are a match to TRBD1. Looked up from germline, CDR1 is SGHTA and CDR2 is FQGTGA. Unmatched junction bases numbered 3, after V lost 2 bases and J lost 2 bases. The CDR3 loop spans 14 amino acids. The whole variable domain, remainder taken from reference TRBV7-3 and TRBJ2-7, is GAGVSQTPSNKVTEKGKYVELRCDPISGHTALYWYRQSLGQGPEFLIYFQGTGAADDSGLPNDRFFAVRPEGSVSTLKIQRTERGDSAVYLCASSLEQGTYEQYFGPGTRLTVT.

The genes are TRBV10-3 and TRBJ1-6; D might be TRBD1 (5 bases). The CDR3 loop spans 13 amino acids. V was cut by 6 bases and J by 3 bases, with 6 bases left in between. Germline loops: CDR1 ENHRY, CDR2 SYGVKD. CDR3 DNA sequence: TGTGCCATCAGCCAGGGCTATAATTCACCCCTCCACTTT. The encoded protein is CAISQGYNSPLHF.

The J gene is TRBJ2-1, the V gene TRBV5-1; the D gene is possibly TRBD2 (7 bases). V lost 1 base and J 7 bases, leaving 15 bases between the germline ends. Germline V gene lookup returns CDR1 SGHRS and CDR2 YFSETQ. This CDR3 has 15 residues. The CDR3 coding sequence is TGCGCCAGCAGCTTGAGGGGGGGCCAGGGGAATGAGCAGTTCTTC. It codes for CASSLRGGQGNEQFF.